A selection of T cell receptor beta chains follows, all from one sample in a study of T cell repertoires in cytomegalovirus infection. From the reads, TCRdb called clonotypes with MiXCR, one entry per CDR3 protein. This table has approximately 130,000 distinct CDR3 sequences, more than 20% appearing once. No cognate antigen is known for these TCRs. Sequenced sample: PBMCs, sequenced either directly or after in vitro stimulation (not recorded which). The receptor source for this set is a human donor in good health (CMV status not recorded). Some clones in this sample may be carry-over from other donors' samples. CDR3s include the opening cysteine and the closing phenylalanine or tryptophan. D genes are given only for firm matches. The size field is filled for only some rows; it gives once, few, many or a size class.

>few|TRBJ2-3|TRBV7-2|-
CASSLVKQSTDTQYF
TGTGCCAGCAGCTTAGTCAAGCAGAGCACAGATACGCAGTATTTT
>-|TRBJ1-2|TRBV28|-
CASSLPPYYGYTF
TGTGCCAGCAGTCTTCCTCCGTACTATGGCTACACCTTC
>-|TRBJ2-2|TRBV19|-
CASSLAANTGELFF
TGTGCCAGTAGTTTAGCTGCCAACACCGGGGAGCTGTTTTTT
>many|TRBJ2-3|TRBV7-2|-
CASSYYVANSDTQYF
TGTGCCAGCAGCTACTACGTGGCCAATTCAGATACGCAGTATTTT
>few|TRBJ1-2|TRBV28|-
CASSLEGSGYTF
TGTGCCAGCAGTTTAGAGGGGTCTGGCTACACCTTC
>-|TRBJ1-1|TRBV6-5|-
CASSTYVTGNTEAFF
TGTGCCAGCAGTACATATGTTACAGGGAACACTGAAGCTTTCTTT
>many|TRBJ1-2|TRBV7-2|-
CASSLVSSGSFVGYTF
TGTGCCAGCAGCTTAGTGAGTTCTGGGTCCTTTGTTGGCTACACCTTC
>-|TRBJ2-3|TRBV28|-
CASSFLNTDTQYF
TGTGCCAGCAGTTTCCTTAACACAGATACGCAGTATTTT
>medium-sized|TRBJ2-6|TRBV7-9|-
CASSFWLSGANVLTF
TGTGCCAGCAGCTTCTGGCTCTCTGGGGCCAACGTCCTGACTTTC
>-|TRBJ2-1|TRBV6-1|TRBD2
CASSRLGLADEQFF
TGTGCCAGCAGTCGCCTGGGACTAGCAGATGAGCAGTTCTTC
>few|TRBJ1-4|TRBV6-1|-
CASRSGAANEKLFF
TGTGCCAGCAGGTCAGGGGCTGCTAATGAAAAACTGTTTTTT
>-|TRBJ2-1|TRBV7-6|TRBD2
CASSLGLAGAPYNEQFF
TGTGCTAGCAGCTTAGGACTAGCGGGAGCCCCCTACAATGAGCAGTTCTTC
>many|TRBJ2-1|TRBV25-1|-
CASSEAGAHSYNEQFF
TGTGCCAGCAGTGAGGCCGGGGCCCACTCCTACAATGAGCAGTTCTTC
>-|TRBJ1-6|TRBV6-5|-
CASSTYGTLSTSSYNSPLHF
TGTGCCAGCAGTACTTACGGGACATTATCAACTAGCTCCTATAATTCACCCCTCCACTTT
>few|TRBJ2-1|TRBV15|-
CATSSGRRTGNEQFF
TGTGCCACCAGCAGTGGTCGGAGGACGGGCAATGAGCAGTTCTTC
>few|TRBJ2-1|TRBV6-5|TRBD1
CASSSPLDRGRKFF
TGTGCCAGCAGTTCGCCCCTAGACAGGGGTCGTAAGTTCTTC
>few|TRBJ1-1|TRBV12-3/TRBV12-4|-
CASTQNTEAFF
TGTGCCAGCACCCAGAACACTGAAGCTTTCTTT
>many|TRBJ2-3|TRBV7-2|-
CASTPGVHGDTQYF
TGTGCCAGCACCCCGGGAGTTCACGGAGATACGCAGTATTTT
>-|TRBJ2-1|TRBV19|TRBD2
CASSPTAGLAGVIGQFF
TGTGCCAGTAGTCCAACCGCGGGGCTAGCGGGAGTTATAGGGCAGTTCTTC
>-|TRBJ2-7|TRBV5-4|TRBD1
CASSRGDSSDEQYF
TGTGCCAGCAGCAGAGGGGACAGTTCAGACGAGCAGTACTTC
>few|TRBJ2-7|TRBV11-2|TRBD2
CASREAGARSYEQYF
TGTGCCAGCAGGGAAGCGGGAGCTCGTTCCTACGAGCAGTACTTC
>few|TRBJ1-2|TRBV6-2/TRBV6-3|TRBD1
CASSTPDRPNYGYTF
TGTGCCAGCAGTACCCCGGACAGGCCGAACTATGGCTACACCTTC
>-|TRBJ2-3|TRBV3-1|-
CASSRFGGDDTQYF
TGTGCCAGCAGCCGCTTCGGCGGGGATGATACGCAGTATTTT
>once|TRBJ2-2|TRBV10-3|-
CAISLRGREKAGELFF
TGTGCCATCAGTTTAAGAGGCAGGGAGAAGGCCGGGGAGCTGTTTTTT